The 21 T cell receptor beta chains below were found in one sample sequenced in a study of identical twins. TCRdb re-derived calls from the 5' RACE reads in MiXCR, one entry per CDR3 protein. The table lists roughly 290,000 distinct CDR3 sequences, roughly 9.7% of them singletons, with about 7.1% in the top ten. These records were also assigned to another study, of yellow fever vaccine responses in identical twins.

The specimen sequenced was CD8+ T cells sorted from blood. These receptors originate from a woman aged 18 to 35 in good health.

The V and J genes are TRBV3-1 and TRBJ2-3; tentative D call: TRBD1 (5 bases). This CDR3 is built from 16 residues. The germline V and J ends were trimmed by 0 bases and 2 bases, with 12 bases remaining between them. Germline CDR1 is LGHDT and CDR2 is YNNKEL (reference sequence). CDR3 sequence (DNA): TGTGCCAGCAGCCAAGAGTCAGGGTTATTCACAGATACGCAGTATTTT. Encoded protein: CASSQESGLFTDTQYF.

This clonotype was seen repeatedly, ten times or more. The chain is built from TRBV2 and TRBJ2-2, with D tentatively TRBD1 or TRBD2 (6 bases each). V was shortened by 4 bases and J by 3 bases, with 18 bases between the two germline ends. The CDR3 runs 17 residues. The germline CDR1 and CDR2 sequences are SNHLY and FYNNEI. CDR3 region: CASSGGPGASYTGELFF. In DNA, the CDR3 is TGTGCCAGCAGTGGAGGGCCGGGGGCATCGTACACCGGGGAGCTGTTTTTT.

In regard to this clonotype: Being one base from a much bigger clone, this may be a read error. V and J are TRBV11-2 and TRBJ2-7; TRBD2 agrees at 9 bases. J lost 0 bases, V lost 3 bases, and 6 bases had no gene match. The CDR3 loop spans 16 amino acids. Germline CDR1 and CDR2: SGHAT and FQNNGV. CDR3 sequence: CASSFISGGSSYEQYF. The CDR3 DNA follows: TGTGCCAGCAGCTTTATTAGCGGGGGCAGCTCCTACGAGCAGTACTTC.

V is TRBV7-2 and J is TRBJ2-1, with D unclear. This CDR3 has 13 residues. With 6 bases removed from V and 5 bases from J, the gap between germline ends came to 11 bases. Looked up from germline, CDR1 is SGHTA and CDR2 is FQGNSA. CDR3 nucleotides: TGTGCCAGCAGACCTTCTAGTGACAATGAGCAGTTCTTC. It encodes CASRPSSDNEQFF.

This clonotype showed up many times. V and J are TRBV29-1 and TRBJ1-2, with TRBD1 as a possible D gene (5 bases). This CDR3 has 12 amino acids. Germline-derived CDR1 and CDR2 are SQVTM and ANQGSEA. With 4 bases removed from V and 8 bases from J, the gap between germline ends came to 14 bases. The CDR3 DNA reads TGCAGCGTTGTAGAAGGGGTTCTCGGCTACACCTTC. Translated, it gives CSVVEGVLGYTF.

This clonotype was counted at least ten times. V is TRBV29-1 and J is TRBJ2-7; 8 bases are shared with TRBD2. The CDR3 consists of 13 residues. The V and J ends lost 6 bases and 1 base, in that order; junction bases with no gene match: 5. CDR1 is SQVTM and CDR2 is ANQGSEA in the germline V gene. The CDR3 protein is CSVGGGSSYEQYF. Written as DNA, the CDR3 is TGCAGCGTCGGGGGGGGGTCTTCCTACGAGCAGTACTTC.

The chain combines TRBV11-2 with TRBJ1-4; TRBD1 matches 8 bases. Germline trimming cut 5 bases from V and 3 bases from J; bases unmatched to any gene: 2. The CDR3 has 14 amino acids. CDR1 and CDR2 (germline): SGHAT, FQNNGV. CDR3 DNA sequence: TGTGCCAGCAGCGTGACAGGGGCTAATGAAAAACTGTTTTTT. Its translation: CASSVTGANEKLFF.

The chain joins TRBV25-1 to TRBJ2-7; no definite D call. The CDR3 is 13 amino acids. The germline V and J ends were trimmed by 3 bases and 2 bases, with 8 bases remaining between them. In germline, CDR1 is MGHDK, CDR2 SYGVNS. The CDR3, as DNA: TGTGCCAGCAGTGAGAACGGTCCCTACGAGCAGTACTTC. Residues: CASSENGPYEQYF.

In this sample, this clonotype turned up a few times. In DNA form, the CDR3 reads TGTGCCAGCAGCTCAACGGGTGGGACTACCTACGAGCAGTACTTC. Translating gives CASSSTGGTTYEQYF. The genes are TRBV7-9 and TRBJ2-7, with TRBD2 matching over 7 bases. This CDR3 has 15 amino acids. Germline CDR1 reads SEHNR; CDR2 reads FQNEAQ (reference sequence). The V segment lost 4 bases and the J segment 2 bases; nucleotides outside the gene matches: 8.

This clonotype was recorded many times. The chain has TRBV7-9 and TRBJ2-3, with D hard to call. The CDR3 length is 12 residues. Trimming left V 3 bases short and J 6 bases short, with 7 bases between. The germline gives CDR1 SEHNR, CDR2 FQNEAQ (reference sequence). CDR3 sequence (DNA): TGTGCCAGCAGCTTGGCGGACGATACGCAGTATTTT. Its translation is CASSLADDTQYF.

Only a few counts were recorded for this clonotype. The chain is built from TRBV29-1 and TRBJ1-1; D possibly corresponds to TRBD1 (6 bases). V lost 7 bases to trimming and J lost 4 bases, with 16 bases between them. The CDR3 consists of 13 residues. The germline V gene encodes CDR1 SQVTM and CDR2 ANQGSEA. CDR3 amino acids: CSDTRGESTEAFF. DNA for the CDR3: TGCAGCGACACCAGGGGCGAGAGCACTGAAGCTTTCTTT.

This clonotype was counted a few times. The V gene is TRBV27, the J gene TRBJ2-3, with D uncertain. V lost 4 bases, J lost 0 bases, and 14 bases lay in between. The CDR3 contains 16 residues. Germline loops: CDR1 MNHEY, CDR2 SMNVEV (reference sequence). The CDR3 DNA reads as TGTGCCAGCAGTTCACTATTTACCCTTAGCACAGATACGCAGTATTTT. Translated: CASSSLFTLSTDTQYF.

This clonotype was seen a handful of times. The chain joins TRBV20-1 to TRBJ2-7, with TRBD2 matching 11 bases. J was trimmed by 5 bases and V by 0 bases; bases with no gene match: 6. Germline CDR1 reads DFQATT; CDR2 reads SNEGSKA (reference sequence). The CDR3 length is 15 residues. This chain's CDR3 is CSARDTSGSLDEQYF. In DNA, the CDR3 is TGCAGTGCTAGAGATACTAGCGGGAGTCTAGACGAGCAGTACTTC.

The J gene is TRBJ2-7, the V gene TRBV28, with D tentatively TRBD2 (6 bases). The CDR3 spans 15 residues. Germline V gives CDR1 MDHEN, CDR2 SYDVKM. Trimming removed 4 bases from V and 0 bases from J, with 13 bases in between. CDR3 sequence reads: CASSSTGDPSYEQYF. CDR3 nucleotides: TGTGCCAGCAGTTCTACGGGAGATCCCTCCTACGAGCAGTACTTC.

This clonotype came up many times. The V gene is TRBV4-3, the J gene TRBJ2-7; D call uncertain. The CDR3 totals 13 residues. Trimming left V 1 base short and J 3 bases short, with 7 bases between. Germline assignment: CDR1 LGHNA and CDR2 YSLEER. The CDR3 sequence is CASSQGMFYEQYF. The CDR3 DNA is TGCGCCAGCAGCCAAGGCATGTTCTACGAGCAGTACTTC.

The rearrangement uses TRBV25-1 and TRBJ2-7; 8 positions agree with TRBD1. After removal of 2 bases from V and 5 bases from J, the junction contained 11 bases not matched to a gene. The CDR3 loop spans 16 amino acids. Germline CDR1 MGHDK, CDR2 SYGVNS. The CDR3 coding sequence is TGTGCCAGCAGTGAAAGGTCCTTTGCAGGGGGCGACGAGCAGTACTTC. Its protein is CASSERSFAGGDEQYF.

This clonotype was seen only a few times. V usage is TRBV25-1 and J usage is TRBJ2-1; D uncertain. There are 12 residues in the CDR3. Deletions cut 1 base from V and 8 bases from J, with 6 bases between. CDR1 and CDR2 from the germline V gene are MGHDK and SYGVNS. For the CDR3, the DNA is TGTGCCAGCAGTGAATCAGCCCATGAGCAGTTCTTC. Translated, it gives CASSESAHEQFF.

This clonotype was detected a few times. The chain employs TRBV20-1 and TRBJ2-1; no firm D call. The V end was cut by 0 bases, the J end by 0 bases, with 15 bases between. Germline CDR1 is DFQATT and CDR2 is SNEGSKA (reference sequence). The CDR3 consists of 17 residues. DNA of the CDR3: TGCAGTGCTAGAGATCTTAAAGATCCAAGCTCCTACAATGAGCAGTTCTTC. This encodes CSARDLKDPSSYNEQFF.

Ten or more counts support this clonotype. This sequence joins TRBV30 and TRBJ2-5, with D possibly being TRBD1 or TRBD2 (5 bases each). The length of the CDR3 is 15 residues. Trimming took 5 bases from V and 3 from J, leaving 19 bases between them. The germline gives CDR1 GTSNPN, CDR2 SVGIG (reference sequence). The CDR3 nucleotides read TGTGCCTGGCCCACCCCGGGACCGATGGAAGAGACCCAGTACTTC. This encodes CAWPTPGPMEETQYF. The variable domain in full, completed from reference TRBV30 and TRBJ2-5, reads SQTIHQWPATLVQPVGSPLSLECTVEGTSNPNLYWYRQAAGRGLQLLFYSVGIGQISSEVPQNLSASRPQDRQFILSSKKLLLSDSGFYLCAWPTPGPMEETQYFGPGTRLLVL.

This clonotype was recorded many times. V is TRBV29-1 and J is TRBJ2-1; 8 nucleotides align to TRBD1. There are 16 residues in the CDR3. V lost 1 base, J lost 1 base, and 6 bases stayed unmatched. Germline CDR1 SQVTM, CDR2 ANQGSEA. This CDR3 is CSVEGTGGASYNEQFF. For the CDR3, the DNA is TGCAGCGTTGAAGGTACAGGGGGTGCATCCTACAATGAGCAGTTCTTC.

The V and J genes are TRBV27 and TRBJ1-2, with a weak D call TRBD1 (6 bases). V gave up 2 bases and J gave up 4 bases, with 8 bases separating them. In germline, CDR1 is MNHEY, CDR2 SMNVEV (reference sequence). The CDR3 spans 13 residues. As DNA, the CDR3 is TGTGCCAGCAGTTTAGGGGGCGGCTATGGCTACACCTTC. Its protein is CASSLGGGYGYTF.